Listed below are T cell receptor beta chains from one sample, sequenced in a study of shared clonotypes between healthy human individuals. The data were produced by immunoSEQ multiplex PCR, yet TCRdb's version contains in-frame clones alone and is incomplete. The sample consists of hundreds of thousands of clones, 55% to 75% of them appearing once. The sequenced sample was memory CD4+ T cells sorted from blood. Source of these receptors: a woman aged 25 to 39 in good health. The CDR3 runs from the conserved cysteine through the conserved F or W. Each record gives: V gene, D gene, clone size, J gene, CDR3 DNA, CDR3 protein. D genes are given only for firm matches. Clone size, where shown, is once, few, many, or a class for clones that have expanded.

TRBV19	TRBD1	once	TRBJ2-5	TGTGCCAGTAGTATGACACAGGGGAACAGGGAGACCCAGTACTTC	CASSMTQGNRETQYF
TRBV28	-	few	TRBJ1-1	TGTGCCAGCAGTGCACCATCCAGGGTAAACACTGAAGCTTTCTTT	CASSAPSRVNTEAFF
TRBV6-5	TRBD2	-	TRBJ2-2	TGTGCCAGCAGTGCCTTCTCTAGCGGCACCGGGGAGCTGTTTTTT	CASSAFSSGTGELFF
TRBV4-1	TRBD2	-	TRBJ2-7	TGCGCCAGCAGCCGATACTTGGCTAGCGGGACCTACGAGCAGTACTTC	CASSRYLASGTYEQYF
TRBV6-1	-	-	TRBJ2-5	TGTGCCAGCAGTGAAGAGGGGGAGTACCAAGAGACCCAGTACTTC	CASSEEGEYQETQYF
TRBV5-1	-	-	TRBJ2-1	TGCGCCAGTCGGCCCGGGACGGTTTACAATGAGCAGTTCTTC	CASRPGTVYNEQFF
TRBV7-2	-	-	TRBJ2-5	TGTGCCAGCACCTCAAAAGAGACCCAGTACTTC	CASTSKETQYF
TRBV11-2	-	once	TRBJ1-2	TGTGCCAGCAGCTTAGAATGGAATGGCTACACCTTC	CASSLEWNGYTF
TRBV18	TRBD2	-	TRBJ2-7	TGTGCCAGCTCACCGCTAATAGCGGGAAGATTCCACGAGCAGTACTTC	CASSPLIAGRFHEQYF
TRBV7-2	-	once	TRBJ2-7	TGTGCCAGCAGCCCCGTTAACTACGAGCAGTACTTC	CASSPVNYEQYF